This entry lists 2 T cell receptor beta chains sequenced from one sample in a study of blood T cell repertoires in COVID-19. Method: immunoSEQ multiplex PCR; TCRdb's copy keeps in-frame clones and lacks some. In the table there are under 350,000 clones, about 89% of which are singletons. The sample consisted of PBMCs or T cells enriched from blood (not recorded which). The receptors derive from a woman aged 40 to 50 who had recovered from COVID-19.

The rearrangement joins TRBV14 to TRBJ1-1; no clear D gene. Germline CDR1 and CDR2: SGHDN and FVKESK. This CDR3 contains 11 residues. The V gene lost 6 bases and the J gene lost 1 base, with 3 bases spanning the gap. In DNA, the CDR3 is TGTGCCAGCAGTCAGAACACTGAAGCTTTCTTT. Amino acids: CASSQNTEAFF.

The rearrangement joins TRBV7-9 to TRBJ2-3, with TRBD2 identical over 7 bases. This CDR3 has 16 residues. V gave up 2 bases and J gave up 0 bases; unmatched junction bases: 5. Germline CDR1 reads SEHNR; CDR2 reads FQNEAQ (reference sequence). CDR3 DNA: TGTGCCAGCAGCTTAAGGGAGCGGGGTAGCACAGATACGCAGTATTTT. Encoded protein: CASSLRERGSTDTQYF. Full variable domain (outside the CDR3, taken from reference TRBV7-9 and TRBJ2-3): DTGVSQNPRHKITKRGQNVTFRCDPISEHNRLYWYRQTLGQGPEFLTYFQNEAQLEKSRLLSDRFSAERPKGSFSTLEIQRTEQGDSAMYLCASSLRERGSTDTQYFGPGTRLTVL.